The 30 T cell receptor beta chains below come from one sample, sequenced in a study of shared clonotypes between healthy human individuals. The naive CD8 subset, CD45RO-negative cells positively selected for CCR7, excluded terminally differentiated effector memory CD45RA+ cells. Profiled with immunoSEQ multiplex PCR; TCRdb holds only in-frame clones, not every one. Of about 2 million clones in the sample, about 95% were seen once. The sequenced material came from naive CD8+ T cells sorted from blood. The receptors shown here come from a man aged 18 to 30 in good health.

This chain connects TRBV6-6 to TRBJ2-1; no reliable D call. Trimming left V 2 bases short and J 7 bases short, with 9 bases between. The germline V gene has CDR1 MNHNY and CDR2 SVGAGI (reference sequence). The CDR3 contains 13 residues. This chain's CDR3 is CASSYGVHNEQFF. CDR3 nucleotides: TGTGCCAGCAGTTACGGGGTCCATAATGAGCAGTTCTTC.

J is TRBJ2-1 and V is TRBV19, with 8 bases lining up with TRBD1. This CDR3 has 15 amino acids. The J segment lost 3 bases and the V segment lost 6 bases, leaving 7 bases of the junction unmatched. Per the germline V gene, CDR1 is LNHDA and CDR2 is SQIVND (reference sequence). In DNA form, the CDR3 reads TGTGCCAGTAGCCAGGACAGGGCCCGCTACAATGAGCAGTTCTTC. Translating gives CASSQDRARYNEQFF.

The J gene is TRBJ2-7, the V gene TRBV14; D not resolved. Germline V gene data show CDR1 as SGHDN and CDR2 as FVKESK. The CDR3 loop spans 15 amino acids. V was pared by 1 base and J by 4 bases, with 14 bases between. The CDR3 sequence: CASSQGSLLSYEQYF. The CDR3 DNA follows: TGTGCCAGCAGCCAAGGTTCTTTATTATCTTACGAGCAGTACTTC.

The J gene is TRBJ2-7, the V gene TRBV4-1; the D gene is possibly TRBD1 (5 bases). CDR3 length: 13 amino acids. Germline V CDR1 and CDR2: MGHRA, YSYEKL. V dropped 2 bases and J dropped 5 bases, with 10 bases sitting between them. CDR3 residues: CASSQQGSHEQYF. In DNA, the CDR3 is TGCGCCAGCAGCCAACAGGGATCCCACGAGCAGTACTTC.

Regarding this clone: At the DNA level, this CDR3 is encoded by other sequences in the same sample as well. As DNA, the CDR3 is TGTGCCAGCAGTTACTCGCGACAGGGCTACAATGAGCAGTTCTTC. This sequence encodes CASSYSRQGYNEQFF. V usage is TRBV6-5 and J usage is TRBJ2-1, with 7 bases lining up with TRBD1. V shed 0 bases and J 3 bases; nucleotides not matched to a gene: 2. Germline CDR1 and CDR2: MNHEY and SVGAGI. The CDR3 extends over 15 amino acids.

V usage is TRBV28 and J usage is TRBJ1-6; 7 positions agree with TRBD1. Germline V lookup: CDR1 MDHEN, CDR2 SYDVKM. V shed 5 bases, J shed 9 bases, and the junction held 4 bases outside the gene matches. This CDR3 has 13 residues. The chain's CDR3 is CASSRTGGSPLHF. The CDR3 nucleotides are TGTGCCAGCAGTCGGACAGGTGGTTCACCCCTCCACTTT. Drawing the rest from reference TRBV28 and TRBJ1-6, the complete variable domain is DVKVTQSSRYLVKRTGEKVFLECVQDMDHENMFWYRQDPGLGLRLIYFSYDVKMKEKGDIPEGYSVSREKKERFSLILESASTNQTSMYLCASSRTGGSPLHFGNGTRLTVT.

This sequence joins TRBV27 and TRBJ1-2; D unclear. The CDR3 runs to 15 residues. Germline V gene data show CDR1 as MNHEY and CDR2 as SMNVEV (reference sequence). The germline V and J ends were trimmed by 0 bases and 4 bases, with 12 bases remaining between them. The CDR3: CASSLSKGSGYGYTF. In DNA form, the CDR3 reads TGTGCCAGCAGTTTATCGAAGGGATCAGGCTATGGCTACACCTTC.

The CDR3 DNA sequence: TGCGCCAGCAGCCAAGAATTCGGGGCGGATTACGAGCAGTACTTC. Protein product: CASSQEFGADYEQYF. The chain links TRBV4-1 to TRBJ2-7; D possibly matches TRBD1 or TRBD2 (5 bases each). The germline V gene has CDR1 MGHRA and CDR2 YSYEKL. Trimming removed 0 bases from V and 4 bases from J, with 13 bases in between. This CDR3 has 15 amino acids.

This chain links TRBV7-2 with TRBJ2-1, with D tentatively TRBD1 (6 bases). The CDR3 extends over 12 amino acids. Germline V gives CDR1 SGHTA, CDR2 FQGNSA. V dropped 4 bases and J dropped 7 bases, with 8 bases sitting between them. The CDR3, as DNA: TGTGCCAGCAGCTACCAGGGGAATGAGCAGTTCTTC. Its protein product is CASSYQGNEQFF.

The chain joins TRBV19 to TRBJ1-1; 7 nucleotides match TRBD1. Germline CDR1 LNHDA, CDR2 SQIVND (reference sequence). Trimming took 5 bases from V and 3 from J; bases not matched to a gene: 6. This CDR3 has 14 amino acids. The DNA of the CDR3 is TGTGCCAGTAGTTACACGGGACAGTACACTGAAGCTTTCTTT. Protein: CASSYTGQYTEAFF.

This clone was seen just once. The V and J genes are TRBV29-1 and TRBJ2-1; D is tentatively TRBD1 or TRBD2 (5 bases each). The germline gives CDR1 SQVTM, CDR2 ANQGSEA. Trimming took 4 bases from V and 0 from J, leaving 10 bases between them. The CDR3 contains 14 residues. This chain's CDR3 is CSVGGSSSYNEQFF. In DNA form, the CDR3 reads TGCAGCGTTGGGGGGTCATCCTCCTACAATGAGCAGTTCTTC.

The chain is built from TRBV13 and TRBJ2-5; D remains ambiguous. Germline V gene lookup returns CDR1 PRHDT and CDR2 FYEKMQ (reference sequence). The V end lost 2 bases, the J end lost 4 bases, and 8 bases lay between the germline ends. CDR3 length: 13 residues. CDR3 bases: TGTGCCAGCAGCTTAAACTATGCAGAGACCCAGTACTTC. Protein: CASSLNYAETQYF. Together with reference TRBV13 and TRBJ2-5, the CDR3 gives the full variable domain: AAGVIQSPRHLIKEKRETATLKCYPIPRHDTVYWYQQGPGQDPQFLISFYEKMQSDKGSIPDRFSAQQFSDYHSELNMSSLELGDSALYFCASSLNYAETQYFGPGTRLLVL.

The chain is built from TRBV27 and TRBJ2-3; no firm D call. Trimming removed 5 bases from V and 5 bases from J, with 8 bases in between. The length of the CDR3 is 12 residues. Germline-derived CDR1 and CDR2 are MNHEY and SMNVEV (reference sequence). CDR3 loop: CASSNPGDTQYF. The DNA of the CDR3 is TGTGCCAGCAGTAACCCAGGAGATACGCAGTATTTT.

A note on this clone: The sample carries other DNA sequences with the same CDR3. The CDR3 loop is CASSLLGSEQYF. The CDR3 bases are TGTGCCAGCAGCTTATTGGGGTCTGAGCAGTACTTC. The V gene is TRBV5-6, the J gene TRBJ2-7; no firm D call. Between the trimmed V and J ends, which lost 2 bases and 7 bases, there was a span of 10 bases. The CDR3 has 12 amino acids. Germline loops: CDR1 SGHDT, CDR2 YYEEEE.

J is TRBJ2-3 and V is TRBV7-9; maybe TRBD1 (6 bases). Germline-derived CDR1 and CDR2 are SEHNR and FQNEAQ (reference sequence). There are 14 residues in the CDR3. Trimming stripped 2 bases from V and 6 bases from J, with 12 bases between. CDR3 region: CASSLIQGWDTQYF. DNA for the CDR3: TGTGCCAGCAGCTTAATACAGGGTTGGGATACGCAGTATTTT.

The rearrangement joins TRBV7-6 to TRBJ2-2, with 8 positions matching TRBD2. This CDR3 has 18 amino acids. V was pared by 0 bases and J by 3 bases, with 9 bases of the junction left unmatched. Germline loops: CDR1 SGHVS, CDR2 FNYEAQ. CDR3 nucleotide sequence: TGTGCCAGCAGCTTAGCCTCGGGGCTAGCGGGTCACACCGGGGAGCTGTTTTTT. Translating gives CASSLASGLAGHTGELFF.

The rearrangement joins TRBV19 to TRBJ2-1; TRBD2 matches 7 bases. CDR3 length: 16 amino acids. Germline CDR1 reads LNHDA; CDR2 reads SQIVND (reference sequence). With V trimmed by 5 bases and J by 1 base, 8 bases remained unmatched. CDR3 bases: TGTGCCAGTAGTTTAACTGGCGGGAGTTCCTACAATGAGCAGTTCTTC. Translation: CASSLTGGSSYNEQFF.

This clone has only a few counts. In the same sample, other DNA sequences code for this CDR3. This chain links TRBV7-9 with TRBJ1-4; D is ambiguous. The CDR3 loop spans 14 amino acids. V was cut by 1 base and J by 7 bases, with 10 bases left in between. The germline V gene has CDR1 SEHNR and CDR2 FQNEAQ (reference sequence). CDR3 in amino acids: CASSLDGVGEKLFF. CDR3 DNA: TGTGCCAGCAGCTTAGACGGGGTTGGTGAAAAACTGTTTTTT.

A single count supports this clone. The same CDR3 arises from other DNA sequences in this sample as well. The chain uses TRBV7-8 and TRBJ2-7; D is uncertain. CDR1 and CDR2 from the germline V gene are SGHVS and FQNEAQ. CDR3 length: 14 amino acids. The V and J ends lost 1 base and 3 bases respectively, with 10 bases between them. For the CDR3, the DNA is TGTGCCAGCAGCTTAGGGGGTGGCGGCTACGAGCAGTACTTC. Amino acid sequence: CASSLGGGGYEQYF.

In this sample, this clone turned up once. Other DNA sequences in this sample translate to the same CDR3. The rearrangement uses TRBV7-9 and TRBJ2-5, with D maybe TRBD1 (5 bases). This CDR3 has 12 amino acids. Trimming shortened V by 5 bases and J by 3 bases, and 7 bases separated the two germline ends. CDR1 and CDR2 from the germline V gene are SEHNR and FQNEAQ (reference sequence). The CDR3 bases are TGTGCCAGCAGCCCACAGGAAGAGACCCAGTACTTC. This encodes CASSPQEETQYF. Together with reference TRBV7-9 and TRBJ2-5, the CDR3 gives the full variable domain: DTGVSQNPRHKITKRGQNVTFRCDPISEHNRLYWYRQTLGQGPEFLTYFQNEAQLEKSRLLSDRFSAERPKGSFSTLEIQRTEQGDSAMYLCASSPQEETQYFGPGTRLLVL.

This clone was detected only once. The chain carries TRBV5-6 and TRBJ2-5; 9 nucleotides align to TRBD1. The germline CDR1 and CDR2 sequences are SGHDT and YYEEEE. Unmatched junction bases numbered 10, after V lost 4 bases and J lost 3 bases. The CDR3 extends over 16 amino acids. The DNA of the CDR3 is TGTGCCAGCAGCACTACAGGGGGCGCGACCGAAGAGACCCAGTACTTC. This translates into CASSTTGGATEETQYF.

This chain connects TRBV27 to TRBJ2-7; 9 bases are a match to TRBD1. The CDR3 length is 16 residues. Germline V gene lookup returns CDR1 MNHEY and CDR2 SMNVEV (reference sequence). V dropped 1 base and J dropped 5; count of bases not matched to a gene: 9. The CDR3 DNA reads as TGTGCCAGCAGTTTATGGGGACAGGGTTTTGAGGACGAGCAGTACTTC. The encoded protein is CASSLWGQGFEDEQYF.

CDR3 DNA: TGTGCCATCAGTGCGCCTTACTCGACAGGGTTGAGCGAGCAGTACTTC. This sequence encodes CAISAPYSTGLSEQYF. The V and J genes are TRBV10-3 and TRBJ2-7; 7 bases match TRBD1. The CDR3 spans 16 residues. The germline V gene has CDR1 ENHRY and CDR2 SYGVKD. Germline trimming cut 4 bases from V and 6 bases from J; bases unmatched to any gene: 15.

The J gene is TRBJ2-3, the V gene TRBV4-1; TRBD1 might be the D (7 bases). CDR3 length: 14 amino acids. CDR1 and CDR2 (germline): MGHRA, YSYEKL. Trimming stripped 3 bases from V and 4 bases from J, with 11 bases between. The CDR3 protein is CASSQTGRPDTQYF. DNA of the CDR3: TGCGCCAGCAGCCAGACAGGGAGGCCAGATACGCAGTATTTT.

The chain has TRBV29-1 and TRBJ1-1; D is unresolved. Germline loops: CDR1 SQVTM, CDR2 ANQGSEA. The CDR3 is 15 residues long. Trimming took 6 bases from V and 1 from J, leaving 18 bases between them. For the CDR3, the DNA is TGCAGCGTCTCCCCCTTAGAATGGGGGAACACTGAAGCTTTCTTT. Protein sequence: CSVSPLEWGNTEAFF.

This chain joins TRBV19 and TRBJ2-7, with D tentatively TRBD1 (6 bases). The V end was cut by 2 bases, the J end by 0 bases, with 8 bases between. The CDR3 length is 14 residues. Germline CDR1 is LNHDA and CDR2 is SQIVND (reference sequence). The CDR3 region has the DNA TGTGCCAGTAGTATACGGGGACACTCCTACGAGCAGTACTTC. This sequence encodes CASSIRGHSYEQYF.

The chain recombines TRBV18 with TRBJ2-5; D unclear. The length of the CDR3 is 14 residues. Germline values: CDR1 KGHSH, CDR2 LQKENI. Trimming pared 8 bases from V and 1 base from J, leaving 14 bases between. CDR3 bases: TGTGCCAGCCCCGACCCGGTTCGCCAAGAGACCCAGTACTTC. It is translated as CASPDPVRQETQYF.

The chain couples TRBV7-9 to TRBJ2-3; tentative D call: TRBD1 (7 bases). This CDR3 has 15 amino acids. The germline V and J ends were trimmed by 5 bases and 2 bases, with 14 bases remaining between them. Per germline, CDR1 SEHNR and CDR2 FQNEAQ (reference sequence). The CDR3 nucleotides are TGTGCCAGCAGCCATCCAGGGGGGAACACAGATACGCAGTATTTT. Translated, it gives CASSHPGGNTDTQYF.

The J gene is TRBJ2-1, the V gene TRBV21-1; the D call of TRBD2 is as the table states it, not checked on the DNA. TRBV21-1 is a documented pseudogene. This CDR3 spans 15 amino acids. This chain's CDR3 is CASRPTTRPASEQFF. DNA of the CDR3: TGTGCCAGCAGACCGACTACACGGCCGGCATCTGAGCAGTTCTTC.

This chain connects TRBV28 to TRBJ2-1; weak D call: TRBD2 (5 bases). V lost 4 bases and J 5 bases, leaving 18 bases between the germline ends. Germline CDR1 and CDR2: MDHEN and SYDVKM. CDR3 length equals 16 residues. CDR3 sequence (DNA): TGTGCCAGCAGTTCCAACCAGGCCCCGGGGAACAATGAGCAGTTCTTC. Amino acid sequence: CASSSNQAPGNNEQFF. Using reference TRBV28 and TRBJ2-1 for the parts outside the CDR3, the full variable domain is DVKVTQSSRYLVKRTGEKVFLECVQDMDHENMFWYRQDPGLGLRLIYFSYDVKMKEKGDIPEGYSVSREKKERFSLILESASTNQTSMYLCASSSNQAPGNNEQFFGPGTRLTVL.